The next 2 T cell receptor beta chains were all read from a single sample in a study of blood T cells in healthy people across ages. The second PCR ran about 6 to 11 cycles with a sample-barcoded 5' primer and J-beta primers. TCRdb re-called the 5' RACE reads through MiXCR, storing one row per CDR3 protein. The sample carries 1.5 million to 2 million distinct CDR3 sequences, around 36% recorded once. Sequences were obtained from blood. These receptors came from a woman under 40 in good health.

This CDR3 is CARRMGTAGEAFF. CDR3 nucleotides: TGTGCCAGGCGAATGGGGACAGCCGGTGAAGCTTTCTTT. V usage is TRBV6-2 or TRBV6-3 and J usage is TRBJ1-1; TRBD1 aligns across 7 bases. Per the germline V gene, CDR1 is MNHEY and CDR2 is SVGEGT. With V trimmed by 9 bases and J by 7 bases, 11 bases remained unmatched. The CDR3 consists of 13 residues.

The J gene is TRBJ2-7, the V gene TRBV20-1; D not resolved. The DNA end is a closer match to TRBJ2-5, so the J assignment may be wrong. The V gene's germline CDR1 is DFQATT and CDR2 SNEGSKA (reference sequence). The CDR3 spans 12 residues. The CDR3 protein is CRARTVSLTQYF. DNA of the CDR3: TGCAGGGCCAGGACCGTGTCCCTGACCCAGTACTTC.